This entry lists 2 T cell receptor beta chains sequenced from one sample in a study of cytomegalovirus exposure and HLA in healthy donors. In the PCR, 60 Vbeta and 13 Jbeta primers were used. The repertoire was sequenced with immunoSEQ multiplex PCR; TCRdb's copy has only in-frame clones and lacks some. The listing records 75,000 to 85,000 clones. The sequenced sample consisted of PBMCs. These receptors were taken from a man aged 45-65 years in good health and CMV-seronegative.

The rearrangement uses TRBV7-6 and TRBJ2-5; D is possibly TRBD1 (6 bases). CDR3 size: 14 residues. Germline V lookup: CDR1 SGHVS, CDR2 FNYEAQ. Trimming stripped 5 bases from V and 4 bases from J, with 14 bases between. In DNA, the CDR3 is TGTGCCAGCAGCGTACAGGGTTGGGGAGAGACCCAGTACTTC. Translation gives CASSVQGWGETQYF. Drawing the rest from reference TRBV7-6 and TRBJ2-5, the complete variable domain is GAGVSQSPRYKVTKRGQDVALRCDPISGHVSLYWYRQALGQGPEFLTYFNYEAQQDKSGLPNDRFSAERPEGSISTLTIQRTEQRDSAMYRCASSVQGWGETQYFGPGTRLLVL.

The gene calls are TRBV11-2 and TRBJ1-5; D unresolved. CDR1 and CDR2 from the germline V gene are SGHAT and FQNNGV. V was clipped by 2 bases and J by 12 bases, with 23 bases between them. This CDR3 contains 16 residues. The CDR3: CASSLTPTTSSSHQHF. CDR3 in DNA: TGTGCCAGCAGCTTAACACCGACTACTTCTAGTTCGCACCAGCATTTT.